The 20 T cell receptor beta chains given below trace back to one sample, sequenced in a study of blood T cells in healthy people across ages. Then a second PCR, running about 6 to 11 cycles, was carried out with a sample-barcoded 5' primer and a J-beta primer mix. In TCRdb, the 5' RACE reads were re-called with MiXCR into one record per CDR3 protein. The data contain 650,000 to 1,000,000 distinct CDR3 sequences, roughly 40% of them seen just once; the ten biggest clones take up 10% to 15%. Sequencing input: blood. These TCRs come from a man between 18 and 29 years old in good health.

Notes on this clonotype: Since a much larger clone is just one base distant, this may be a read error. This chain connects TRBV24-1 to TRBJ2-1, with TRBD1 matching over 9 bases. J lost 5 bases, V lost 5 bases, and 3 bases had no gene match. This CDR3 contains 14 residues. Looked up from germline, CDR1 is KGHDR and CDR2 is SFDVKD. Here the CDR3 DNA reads TGTGCCACCAGTGGCGGGGACAGGGACAATGAGCAGTTCTTC. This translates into CATSGGDRDNEQFF.

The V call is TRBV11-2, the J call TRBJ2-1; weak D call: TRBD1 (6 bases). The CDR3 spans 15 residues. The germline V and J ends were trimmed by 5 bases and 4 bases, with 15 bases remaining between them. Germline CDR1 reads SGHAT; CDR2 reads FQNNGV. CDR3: CASSHGQNPYNEQFF. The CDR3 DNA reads TGTGCCAGCAGCCACGGACAGAACCCGTACAATGAGCAGTTCTTC.

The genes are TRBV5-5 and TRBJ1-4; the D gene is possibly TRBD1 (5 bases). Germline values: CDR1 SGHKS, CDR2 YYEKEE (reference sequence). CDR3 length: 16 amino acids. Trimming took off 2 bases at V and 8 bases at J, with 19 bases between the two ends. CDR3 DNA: TGTGCCAGCAGCTTCGAACACCAGGGTATAGGGGAAAAACTGTTTTTT. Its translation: CASSFEHQGIGEKLFF.

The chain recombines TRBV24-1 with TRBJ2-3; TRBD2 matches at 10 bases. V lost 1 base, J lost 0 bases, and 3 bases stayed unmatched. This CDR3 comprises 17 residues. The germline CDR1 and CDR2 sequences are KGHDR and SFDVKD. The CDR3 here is CATSDFRTSGSTDTQYF. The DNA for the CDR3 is TGTGCCACCAGTGATTTTCGGACTAGCGGAAGCACAGATACGCAGTATTTT.

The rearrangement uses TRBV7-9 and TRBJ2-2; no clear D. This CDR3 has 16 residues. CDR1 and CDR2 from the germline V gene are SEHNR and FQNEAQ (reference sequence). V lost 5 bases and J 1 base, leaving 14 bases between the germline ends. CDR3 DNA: TGTGCCAGCAGCGGGTGGACGGGTGAGAACACCGGGGAGCTGTTTTTT. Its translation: CASSGWTGENTGELFF.

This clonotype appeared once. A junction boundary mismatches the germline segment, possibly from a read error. In nucleotides, the CDR3 is TGCGCCGGCAGCCAAGAATTAGGGGAAATCCAGCCCCAGCATTTT. Translating it yields CAGSQELGEIQPQHF. This rearrangement joins TRBV4-1 to TRBJ1-5, with D possibly being TRBD1 (5 bases). Germline V gene lookup returns CDR1 MGHRA and CDR2 YSYEKL. The CDR3 has 15 residues.

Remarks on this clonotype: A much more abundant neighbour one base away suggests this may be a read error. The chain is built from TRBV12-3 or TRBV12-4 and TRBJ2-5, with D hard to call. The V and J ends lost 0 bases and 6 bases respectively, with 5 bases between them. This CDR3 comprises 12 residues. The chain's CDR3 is CASSLAQQTQYF. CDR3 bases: TGTGCCAGCAGTTTAGCGCAGCAGACCCAGTACTTC.

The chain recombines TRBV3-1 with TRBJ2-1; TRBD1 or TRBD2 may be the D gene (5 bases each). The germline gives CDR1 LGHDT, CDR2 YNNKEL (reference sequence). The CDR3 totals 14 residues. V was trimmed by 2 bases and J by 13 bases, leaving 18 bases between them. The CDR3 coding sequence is TGTGCCAGCAGCCAACGGGACGGACAAGAGACCCAGTTCTTC. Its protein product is CASSQRDGQETQFF.

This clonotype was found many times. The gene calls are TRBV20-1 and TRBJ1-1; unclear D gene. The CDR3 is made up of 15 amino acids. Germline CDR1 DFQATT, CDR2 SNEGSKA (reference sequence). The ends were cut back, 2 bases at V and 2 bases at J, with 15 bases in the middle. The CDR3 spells CSARMFSLDNTEAFF. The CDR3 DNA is TGCAGTGCTAGAATGTTCTCCCTGGATAACACTGAAGCTTTCTTT.

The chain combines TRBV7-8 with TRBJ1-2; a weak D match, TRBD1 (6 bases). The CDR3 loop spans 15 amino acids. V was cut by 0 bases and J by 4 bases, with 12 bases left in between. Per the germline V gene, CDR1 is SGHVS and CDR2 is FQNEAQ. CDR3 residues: CASSLAQADSYGYTF. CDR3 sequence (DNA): TGTGCCAGCAGCTTAGCTCAGGCGGACAGCTATGGCTACACCTTC.

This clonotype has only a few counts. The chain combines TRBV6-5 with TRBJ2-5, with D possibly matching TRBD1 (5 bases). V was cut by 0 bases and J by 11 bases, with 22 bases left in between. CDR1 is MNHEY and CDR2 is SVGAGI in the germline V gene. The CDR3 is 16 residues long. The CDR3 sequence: CASSYSGTFSGFGQYF. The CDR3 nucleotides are TGTGCCAGCAGTTACTCGGGTACATTTTCAGGGTTCGGGCAGTACTTC.

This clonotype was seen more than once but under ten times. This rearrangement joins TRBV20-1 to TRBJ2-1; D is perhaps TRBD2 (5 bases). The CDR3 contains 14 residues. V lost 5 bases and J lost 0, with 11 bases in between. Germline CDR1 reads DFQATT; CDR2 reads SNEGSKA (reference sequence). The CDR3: CSAPLGSSYNEQFF. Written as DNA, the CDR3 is TGCAGTGCTCCCCTGGGGAGCTCCTACAATGAGCAGTTCTTC.

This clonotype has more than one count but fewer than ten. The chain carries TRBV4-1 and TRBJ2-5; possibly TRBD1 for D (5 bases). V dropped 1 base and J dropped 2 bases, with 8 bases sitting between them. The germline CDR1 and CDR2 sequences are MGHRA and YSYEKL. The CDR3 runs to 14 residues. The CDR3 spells CASSQGTIQETQYF. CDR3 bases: TGCGCCAGCAGCCAAGGGACAATTCAAGAGACCCAGTACTTC.

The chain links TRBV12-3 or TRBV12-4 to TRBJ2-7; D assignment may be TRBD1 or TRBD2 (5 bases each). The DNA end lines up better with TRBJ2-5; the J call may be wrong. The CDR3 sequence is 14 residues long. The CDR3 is CASSRRGIEETQYF. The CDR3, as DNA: TGTGCCAGCAGTCGCCGGGGCATCGAGGAGACCCAGTACTTC.

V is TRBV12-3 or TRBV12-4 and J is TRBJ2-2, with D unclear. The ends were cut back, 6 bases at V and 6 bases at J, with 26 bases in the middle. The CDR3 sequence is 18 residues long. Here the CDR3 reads CASSPRLIHPKISGELFF. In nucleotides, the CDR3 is TGTGCCAGCAGCCCCCGACTGATACACCCGAAGATCTCCGGGGAGCTGTTTTTT.

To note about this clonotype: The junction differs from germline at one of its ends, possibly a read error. The CDR3 sequence: CATSDGRTSGVTDTQYF. CDR3 coding DNA: TGTGCCACCAGTGATGGGAGAACTAGCGGGGTCACAGATACGCAGTATTTT. V and J are TRBV10-3 and TRBJ2-3, with 10 bases identical to TRBD2. The CDR3 length is 17 residues. CDR1 and CDR2 from the germline V gene are ENHRY and SYGVKD.

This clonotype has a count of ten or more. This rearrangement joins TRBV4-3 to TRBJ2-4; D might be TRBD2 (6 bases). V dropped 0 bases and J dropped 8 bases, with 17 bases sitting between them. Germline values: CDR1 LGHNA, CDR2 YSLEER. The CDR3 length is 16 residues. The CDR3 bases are TGCGCCAGCAGCCAAGATGGGGCCGGGTCGGGGGACATTCAGTACTTC. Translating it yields CASSQDGAGSGDIQYF.

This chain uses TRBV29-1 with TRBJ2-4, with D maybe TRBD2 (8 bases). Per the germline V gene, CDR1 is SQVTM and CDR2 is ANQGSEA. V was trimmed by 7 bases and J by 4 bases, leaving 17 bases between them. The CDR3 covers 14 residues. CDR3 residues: CSAGRGPPKNIQYF. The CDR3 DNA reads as TGCAGCGCCGGGAGGGGGCCCCCGAAAAACATTCAGTACTTC.

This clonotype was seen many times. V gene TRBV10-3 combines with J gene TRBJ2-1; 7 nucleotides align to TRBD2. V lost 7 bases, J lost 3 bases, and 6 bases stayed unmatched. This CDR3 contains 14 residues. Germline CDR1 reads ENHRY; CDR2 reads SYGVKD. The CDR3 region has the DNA TGTGCCATCATGCAGCGGGGACTCTACAATGAGCAGTTCTTC. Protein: CAIMQRGLYNEQFF.

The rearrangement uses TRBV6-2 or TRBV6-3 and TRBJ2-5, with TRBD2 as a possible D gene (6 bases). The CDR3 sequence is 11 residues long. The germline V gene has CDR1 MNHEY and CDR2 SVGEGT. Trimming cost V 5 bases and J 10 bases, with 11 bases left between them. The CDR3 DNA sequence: TGTGCCAGCAGTCGGATAGCGGACCAGTACTTC. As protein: CASSRIADQYF.